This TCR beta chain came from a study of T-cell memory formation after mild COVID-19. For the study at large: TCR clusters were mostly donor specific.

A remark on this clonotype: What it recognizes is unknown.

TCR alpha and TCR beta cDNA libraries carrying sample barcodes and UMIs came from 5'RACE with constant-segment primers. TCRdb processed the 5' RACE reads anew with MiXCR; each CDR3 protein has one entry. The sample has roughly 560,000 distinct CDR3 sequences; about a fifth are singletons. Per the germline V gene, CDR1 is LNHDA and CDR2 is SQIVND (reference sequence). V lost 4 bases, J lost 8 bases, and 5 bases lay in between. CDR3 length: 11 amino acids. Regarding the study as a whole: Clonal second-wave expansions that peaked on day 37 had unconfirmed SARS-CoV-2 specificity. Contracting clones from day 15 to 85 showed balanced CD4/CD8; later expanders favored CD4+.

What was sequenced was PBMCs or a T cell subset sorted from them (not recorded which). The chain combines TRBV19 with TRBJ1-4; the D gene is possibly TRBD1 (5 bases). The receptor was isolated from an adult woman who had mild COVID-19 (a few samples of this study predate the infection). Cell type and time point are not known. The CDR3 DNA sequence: TGTGCCAGTAGTAACAGGGAAAAACTGTTTTTT. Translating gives CASSNREKLFF. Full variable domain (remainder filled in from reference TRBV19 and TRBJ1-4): DGGITQSPKYLFRKEGQNVTLSCEQNLNHDAMYWYRQDPGQGLRLIYYSQIVNDFQKGDIAEGYSVSREKKESFPLTVTSAQKNPTAFYLCASSNREKLFFGSGTQLSVL.